The rows below give T cell receptor beta chains drawn from one sample of a study of T cell responses to AZD1222 COVID-19 vaccine. This table comes from immunoSEQ multiplex PCR, and its TCRdb copy is limited to in-frame clones, with some not included. The data show about 84,000 clones, around 85% seen once. The material sequenced was peripheral blood, taken 28 days after the second AZD1222 dose. The receptors stem from an adult who received the AZD1222 COVID-19 vaccine. CDR3s leave out the opening cysteine and the closing phenylalanine or tryptophan. A D gene is named only where the DNA matches it firmly.

d_call v_call cdr3_aa
. TRBV18 ASSLTDAFNEKLF
. TRBV7-8 ASSLKSNQETQY
. TRBV29-1 SVVADPSSHEQF
. TRBV7-2 ASSLYPGPEQF
. TRBV11-3 ASSLVSDRYEQY
. TRBV18 ASSPTESSYNSPLH
TRBD1 TRBV7-9 ASSPDRVSYNEQF
TRBD2 TRBV2 ASSFIAGASTYEQY
. TRBV7-2 ASSLSYGYT
TRBD1 TRBV18 ASSPDRGRGAGELF
TRBD2 TRBV18 ASSPQRGSNTGELF
. TRBV24-1 ATSVGAGGYT
TRBD1 TRBV6-5 ASNPLRQGGYGYT
. TRBV6-5 ASSHRRGSVTEAF
TRBD1 TRBV10-3 AIRGQENTEAF
. TRBV11-3 ASSLYRAEAF
. TRBV30 AWSTGYGYT
. TRBV12-5 ASGSPVGAYGYT
TRBD2 TRBV11-3 ASRPRLAGYNEQF
. TRBV28 ASTSGGSSYEQY
. TRBV6-2/TRBV6-3 ASSYQAAPRRPAAF
TRBD2 TRBV29-1 SVGPGGSSYNEQF
. TRBV19 ASSPPGTRAF
TRBD2 TRBV27 ASGILYGTREITQY
. TRBV28 ASSFVIKEAF
. TRBV19 ASIQPEWNTEAF
. TRBV7-9 ASSTDVLSKGYT
. TRBV24-1 ATSDRQASSYEQY
. TRBV6-4 ASSDSRTTNEQF
TRBD2 TRBV28 ASSTGLVSEQY
TRBD1 TRBV19 ASRTGTGSTDTQY
. TRBV7-2 ASSLVYGRGEF
TRBD1 TRBV28 ASCGQGGNNQPQH
TRBD2 TRBV7-2 ASSYHSGRANKEEQY
. TRBV25-1 ASREGGGRAEAF
. TRBV30 AWSVGRGSNQPQH
. TRBV24-1 ATSPKGHSNQPQH
TRBD2 TRBV19 ASSILAGGSQETQY
. TRBV3-1/TRBV3-2 ASSQDPGSTGELF
. TRBV21-1 ASDPKAQGDIQPQH
. TRBV19 ASSTGQTQETQY
. TRBV11-2 ASSLDPRGDEQF
. TRBV20-1 SASWGRTEAF
. TRBV7-9 ASSLHGGDGYT
. TRBV7-8 ASSLESKNIQY
TRBD1 TRBV11-2 ASSLASGQAKNEQF
TRBD1 TRBV5-5 ASSRDSYIQPQH
. TRBV28 ASIALGVSDTQY
. TRBV10-2 ASSERASNQPQH
TRBD1 TRBV7-9 ASSAPTGGSSGELF
. TRBV27 ASSRQGGSYEQY
. TRBV28 ASSLAREASNTEAF
TRBD2 TRBV7-9 ASSLSGRGVGDTQY
. TRBV5-1 ASSLGSGLYGYT
TRBD2 TRBV6-2/TRBV6-3 ASSSFLLAGGQETQY
. TRBV7-2 ASSLGGSGSPLH